This is a list of T cell receptor beta chains from one sample in a study of Ad26.COV2.S vaccination and SARS-CoV-2 variants. Here immunoSEQ multiplex PCR was the method, and the copy in TCRdb shows in-frame clones only, minus some. Here the sample spans approximately 420,000 clones, roughly nine tenths being singletons. Sequences were derived from peripheral blood, sampled in a trial of Ad26.COV2.S vaccine versus placebo. Receptor source: a person aged 18 to 65 who received the Ad26.COV2.S COVID-19 vaccine or a placebo. CDR3s include the opening cysteine and the closing phenylalanine or tryptophan. D genes are given only for firm matches. Clone size is stated in some rows and not others, as once, few, many or a class when expanded.

TRBJ1-2,once,TRBV29-1,-,TGCAGCGTTGACCGCAGGGAGGATTCCAACTATGGCTACACCTTC,CSVDRREDSNYGYTF
TRBJ2-2,-,TRBV7-9,-,TGTGCCAGCAACCTCCGGGACTTGTCCGGGGAGCTGTTTTTT,CASNLRDLSGELFF
TRBJ1-4,-,TRBV20-1,-,TGCAGTGCTAGTGCGGGAGGGAATGAAAAACTGTTTTTT,CSASAGGNEKLFF
TRBJ1-1,-,TRBV2,-,TGTGCCAGCATCGAGCGACGGTCAAGCACTGAAGCTTTCTTT,CASIERRSSTEAFF
TRBJ1-4,few,TRBV19,-,TGTGCCAGTAGTGGGCAAGTGGGGGAAAAACTGTTTTTT,CASSGQVGEKLFF
TRBJ1-5,-,TRBV6-2/TRBV6-3,-,TGTGCCAGCAGTTCTTTCTTTCAGCCCCAGCATTTT,CASSSFFQPQHF
TRBJ2-3,-,TRBV27,-,TGTGCCAGCAGTTTATCGGGGACTGTAGGTGCGACAGATACGCAGTATTTT,CASSLSGTVGATDTQYF
TRBJ2-7,-,TRBV27,-,TGTGCCAGCAGTTTATTTTCTAGGGGGAACTACAAGCAGTACTTC,CASSLFSRGNYKQYF
TRBJ2-7,-,TRBV6-1,-,TGTGCCAGCAGTGCAGAGGGCAGGGGACTACCCAGGACCGAGCAGTACTTC,CASSAEGRGLPRTEQYF
TRBJ1-1,-,TRBV6-5,-,TGTGCCAGCAGCGGGCTCATGAACACTGAAGCTTTCTTT,CASSGLMNTEAFF
TRBJ1-2,-,TRBV5-4,TRBD1,TGTGCCAGCAGCTCACGCAGGGGGGGGGATAATGGCTACACCTTC,CASSSRRGGDNGYTF
TRBJ1-4,-,TRBV6-5,-,TGTGCCAGCTGCCGAGGGGGGGCGACTAATGAAAAACTGTTTTTT,CASCRGGATNEKLFF
TRBJ1-6,few,TRBV18,TRBD1,TGTGCCAGCTCACCAGACTCCGGGACAGGGGGTTCACCCCTCCACTTT,CASSPDSGTGGSPLHF
TRBJ2-1,-,TRBV11-2,TRBD2,TGTGCCAGCAGCGTATCTAGCGGGCCCTACAATGAGCAGTTCTTC,CASSVSSGPYNEQFF
TRBJ1-2,-,TRBV6-5,-,TGTGCCAGCAGTTACAAAGGGAATGGCTACACCTTC,CASSYKGNGYTF
TRBJ2-3,once,TRBV7-2,-,TGTGCCAGCAGCTTAGTTGGGGACTTGAGAAATACGCAGTATTTT,CASSLVGDLRNTQYF
TRBJ1-5,-,TRBV21-1,-,TGTGCCAGCAGCAAGCGGGCGAGGGACAGGCGGGTGCGAAGCAATCAGCCCCAGCATTTT,CASSKRARDRRVRSNQPQHF
TRBJ1-3,-,TRBV2,TRBD1,TGTGCCAGCAGTGAAGCAGAGACAGGGGTACCCGGAAACACCATATATTTT,CASSEAETGVPGNTIYF
TRBJ2-1,-,TRBV25-1,-,TGTGCCAGCAGTGAATCGCGTCTTGAGCAGTTCTTC,CASSESRLEQFF
TRBJ2-3,-,TRBV21-1,-,TGTGCCAGCAGCCCCGGGACAGGGAAGACAGATACGCAGTATTTT,CASSPGTGKTDTQYF
TRBJ1-1,-,TRBV2,-,TGTGCCAGCAGTGCAGAGGGGAACACTGAAGCTTTCTTT,CASSAEGNTEAFF
TRBJ2-2,once,TRBV7-9,-,TGTGCCAGCAGCTTACAGGCGAACACCGGGGAGCTGTTTTTT,CASSLQANTGELFF
TRBJ1-4,-,TRBV7-9,-,TGTGCCAGCAGCCGTCGGACAGCAACTAATGAAAAACTGTTTTTT,CASSRRTATNEKLFF